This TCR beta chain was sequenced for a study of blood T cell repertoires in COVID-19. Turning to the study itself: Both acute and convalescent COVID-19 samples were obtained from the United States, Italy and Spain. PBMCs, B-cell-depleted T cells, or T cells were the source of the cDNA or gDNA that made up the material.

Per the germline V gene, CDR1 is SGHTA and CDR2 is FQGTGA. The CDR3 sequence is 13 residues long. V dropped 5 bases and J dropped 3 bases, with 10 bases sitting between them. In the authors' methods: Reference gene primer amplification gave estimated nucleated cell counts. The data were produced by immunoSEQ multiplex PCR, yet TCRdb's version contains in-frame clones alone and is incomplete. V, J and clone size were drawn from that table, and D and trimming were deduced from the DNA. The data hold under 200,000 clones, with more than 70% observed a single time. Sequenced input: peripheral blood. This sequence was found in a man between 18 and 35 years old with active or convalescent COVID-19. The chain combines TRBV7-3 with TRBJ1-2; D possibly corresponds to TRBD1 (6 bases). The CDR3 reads CASSKTGYYGYTF. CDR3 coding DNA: TGTGCCAGCAGCAAAACAGGGTACTATGGCTACACCTTC.